This is a list of T cell receptor beta chains from one sample in a study of T-cell reconstitution after alpha-beta-depleted transplantation in children. TCRdb independently ran MiXCR on the PCR reads; one entry per CDR3 protein. The data show around 440,000 distinct CDR3 sequences, with more than 9% seen just once and about 2% held by the top ten. This specimen was PBMCs, taken before TCRalphabeta/CD19-depleted stem cell transplant. The source of these receptors is a child aged 2 to 10 with inherited bone marrow failure, due to receive a stem cell transplant. Each CDR3 is given with its conserved first and last residue. D genes are given only for firm matches. A clone size is listed for some rows: how often the clone was seen (once, few, many), or a class if it is expanded.

D	J	length	size	V	CDR3	DNA
NA	TRBJ2-7	14	many	TRBV6-5	CASSYSRLDLGQYF	TGTGCCAGCAGTTACTCGAGGCTAGACTTGGGGCAGTACTTC
NA	TRBJ2-7	14	NA	TRBV5-1	CAGSLVVQRYEQYF	TGCGCCGGCAGCTTGGTAGTGCAACGCTACGAGCAGTACTTC
TRBD2	TRBJ2-2	16	NA	TRBV12-3/TRBV12-4	CASSPPSGFNTGELFF	TGTGCCAGCAGTCCCCCTAGCGGGTTTAACACCGGGGAGCTGTTTTTT
TRBD1	TRBJ2-1	16	few	TRBV4-3	CASSQDIGTGGNEQFF	TGCGCCAGCAGCCAAGATATAGGGACAGGGGGCAATGAGCAGTTCTTC
TRBD1	TRBJ2-2	17	few	TRBV4-3	CASSQVELAGGTGELFF	TGCGCCAGCAGCCAAGTCGAGTTGGCAGGGGGAACCGGGGAGCTGTTTTTT
NA	TRBJ2-4	15	few	TRBV20-1	CSARDWGAPGDIQYF	TGCAGTGCTAGAGATTGGGGGGCGCCTGGCGACATTCAGTACTTC
NA	TRBJ2-5	16	NA	TRBV29-1	CSVEPPSILMGETQYF	TGCAGCGTTGAACCGCCGTCCATCCTCATGGGGGAGACCCAGTACTTC
NA	TRBJ1-1	13	many	TRBV29-1	CSVELGSGAEAFF	TGCAGCGTTGAATTAGGGTCGGGCGCTGAAGCTTTCTTT
NA	TRBJ2-1	16	many	TRBV5-6	CASSFSPGRNVNEQFF	TGTGCCAGCAGCTTCTCACCCGGGAGAAATGTGAATGAGCAGTTCTTC
NA	TRBJ2-7	14	many	TRBV28	CASSHVYAPYEQYF	TGTGCCAGCAGTCATGTTTACGCTCCCTACGAGCAGTACTTC
TRBD1	TRBJ2-5	13	NA	TRBV2	CASSAQGAETQYF	TGTGCCAGCAGCGCTCAGGGGGCGGAGACCCAGTACTTC
NA	TRBJ1-1	12	many	TRBV29-1	CSVDSGAPEAFF	TGCAGCGTTGATTCAGGGGCCCCTGAAGCTTTCTTT
TRBD1	TRBJ2-2	14	few	TRBV29-1	CSAGRDRGTGELFF	TGCAGCGCCGGCCGGGACAGGGGCACCGGGGAGCTGTTTTTT
NA	TRBJ2-3	14	many	TRBV9	CASSGLDSTDTQYF	TGTGCCAGCAGCGGGCTCGACAGCACAGATACGCAGTATTTT
NA	TRBJ1-2	13	many	TRBV3-1	CASSQFTSYGYTF	TGTGCCAGCAGCCAATTCACGAGTTATGGCTACACCTTC
NA	TRBJ2-7	13	few	TRBV6-6	CASSYGAGSEQYF	TGTGCCAGCAGTTACGGTGCGGGGTCCGAGCAGTACTTC
NA	TRBJ2-3	16	many	TRBV12-3/TRBV12-4	CASPSKGRGSTDTQYF	TGTGCCAGCCCCTCAAAGGGCAGGGGTAGCACAGATACGCAGTATTTT
TRBD1	TRBJ2-3	17	NA	TRBV10-3	CAISDFGQGAGTDTQYF	TGTGCCATCAGTGACTTTGGACAGGGGGCCGGCACAGATACGCAGTATTTT
TRBD2	TRBJ2-7	15	many	TRBV27	CASSLPGSGREEQYF	TGTGCCAGCAGTTTGCCGGGTAGCGGGAGAGAGGAGCAGTACTTC
TRBD2	TRBJ2-1	17	few	TRBV5-4	CASTLFPGLANNNEQFF	TGTGCCAGCACCCTTTTTCCGGGACTAGCGAACAACAATGAGCAGTTCTTC
NA	TRBJ2-3	11	NA	TRBV29-1	CSVGSTDTQYF	TGCAGCGTTGGGTCGACAGATACGCAGTATTTT
TRBD1	TRBJ2-1	16	many	TRBV24-1	CATSDPTGGTYNEQFF	TGTGCCACCAGTGACCCTACAGGGGGCACGTACAATGAGCAGTTCTTC
NA	TRBJ1-3	16	many	TRBV10-3	CAISRSDSRSGNTIYF	TGTGCCATCAGCCGCTCGGACAGCCGCTCTGGAAACACCATATATTTT
NA	TRBJ2-5	17	NA	TRBV7-2	CASIVFPRGGAGETQYF	TGTGCCAGCATCGTCTTTCCTCGAGGTGGGGCGGGGGAGACCCAGTACTTC
NA	TRBJ2-1	12	few	TRBV7-2	CASSLDWGEQFF	TGTGCCAGCAGCTTAGATTGGGGTGAGCAGTTCTTC
NA	TRBJ2-7	14	few	TRBV7-8	CASSSWDTGYEQYF	TGTGCCAGCAGCTCTTGGGACACCGGGTACGAGCAGTACTTC
NA	TRBJ1-4	17	many	TRBV5-1	CASSLPTDGSHNEKLFF	TGCGCCAGCAGCTTGCCCACGGACGGGAGTCATAATGAAAAACTGTTTTTT
NA	TRBJ2-7	15	few	TRBV9	CASSVTTDSSYEQYF	TGTGCCAGCAGCGTAACGACGGACAGCTCCTACGAGCAGTACTTC
TRBD1	TRBJ2-7	13	NA	TRBV7-2	CASSSRTGVEQYF	TGTGCCAGCAGCTCCAGGACAGGGGTAGAGCAGTACTTC
NA	TRBJ2-7	13	few	TRBV7-2	CASSRVDTYEQYF	TGTGCCAGCAGCCGGGTCGATACCTACGAGCAGTACTTC
NA	TRBJ2-6	18	many	TRBV11-1	CASRQPLGPSSGANVLTF	TGTGCCAGCAGACAACCCCTGGGCCCCAGCTCTGGGGCCAACGTCCTGACTTTC
NA	TRBJ2-5	13	many	TRBV7-2	CASSFGSVETQYF	TGTGCCAGCAGCTTTGGTAGCGTGGAGACCCAGTACTTC
NA	TRBJ2-7	17	few	TRBV3-1	CASSRPGANWDSYEQYF	TGTGCCAGCAGCCGTCCGGGAGCCAATTGGGACTCCTACGAGCAGTACTTC
NA	TRBJ2-1	16	many	TRBV29-1	CSVEGTLKSSYNEQFF	TGCAGCGTTGAAGGCACGCTAAAAAGCTCCTACAATGAGCAGTTCTTC
NA	TRBJ2-7	13	few	TRBV11-2	CASSFAGAGEQYF	TGTGCCAGCAGCTTCGCCGGAGCCGGTGAGCAGTACTTC
NA	TRBJ2-3	15	many	TRBV12-3/TRBV12-4	CASSFAGKATDTQYF	TGTGCCAGCAGTTTCGCGGGAAAGGCGACAGATACGCAGTATTTT
TRBD1	TRBJ2-5	14	many	TRBV10-3	CAIRATGQEETQYF	TGTGCCATCAGGGCGACAGGGCAGGAAGAGACCCAGTACTTC
TRBD2	TRBJ2-5	14	many	TRBV11-2	CASSFGLDQETQYF	TGTGCCAGCAGCTTCGGACTAGACCAAGAGACCCAGTACTTC
NA	TRBJ2-5	13	many	TRBV20-1	CSARSASGETQYF	TGCAGTGCTAGATCGGCTTCCGGAGAGACCCAGTACTTC
TRBD2	TRBJ2-1	16	many	TRBV3-1	CASSQVGLAGYNEQFF	TGTGCCAGCAGCCAAGTCGGACTAGCGGGGTACAATGAGCAGTTCTTC
TRBD1	TRBJ2-7	15	NA	TRBV7-2	CASSPVGTGGHEQYF	TGTGCCAGCAGCCCAGTGGGGACAGGGGGCCACGAGCAGTACTTC
NA	TRBJ2-7	13	few	TRBV21-1	CASSKSRAYEQYF	TGTGCCAGCAGCAAAAGCAGAGCCTACGAGCAGTACTTC
NA	TRBJ2-3	13	many	TRBV5-1	CASSLGPTDTQYF	TGCGCCAGCAGCTTGGGGCCCACAGATACGCAGTATTTT
NA	TRBJ2-1	13	many	TRBV20-1	CSAGGTPAGEQFF	TGCAGTGCTGGAGGGACCCCCGCCGGCGAGCAGTTCTTC
NA	TRBJ2-1	15	few	TRBV7-6	CASSLDPGLFNEQFF	TGTGCCAGCAGCTTGGACCCCGGGCTATTCAATGAGCAGTTCTTC
NA	TRBJ2-3	16	many	TRBV25-1	CASSGAAEGRPDTQYF	TGTGCCAGCAGTGGGGCCGCCGAGGGGAGGCCAGATACGCAGTATTTT